One and the same sample provided the 7 T cell receptor beta chains below, sequenced in a study of CD8+CD57+ T cells in acquired aplastic anemia. For CDR3 and TCR beta VDJ profiling, genomic DNA was the template used. TCRdb redid the calling of the reads with MiXCR, one entry per CDR3 protein. The sample lists about 160,000 distinct CDR3 sequences, 35% to 55% occurring once. The sample was sorted CD4+, CD8+, or CD8+CD57+ T cells (not recorded which) from PBMCs. Receptors originate from a human donor in good health.

The V and J genes are TRBV11-2 and TRBJ2-7; 7 nucleotides match TRBD2. The CDR3 totals 16 residues. Trimming at V came to 4 bases and at J to 5 bases, leaving 14 bases not matched to a gene. Germline V gene data show CDR1 as SGHAT and CDR2 as FQNNGV. The DNA for the CDR3 is TGTGCCAGCAGCTACTGGGGTGGGGGAGGGACCCACGAGCAGTACTTC. Protein: CASSYWGGGGTHEQYF.

This clonotype was recorded many times. The chain employs TRBV12-3 or TRBV12-4 and TRBJ2-7; the D is unclear. The CDR3 consists of 15 residues. With 2 bases removed from V and 0 bases from J, the gap between germline ends came to 11 bases. The CDR3 protein is CASSLRSSDSYEQYF. The CDR3 DNA follows: TGTGCCAGCAGTTTACGTTCGTCAGACTCCTACGAGCAGTACTTC.

This clonotype came up many times. This chain joins TRBV29-1 and TRBJ1-2; no clear D gene. The length of the CDR3 is 12 residues. V was trimmed by 6 bases and J by 0 bases, leaving 8 bases between them. CDR1 SQVTM and CDR2 ANQGSEA come from the germline V gene. CDR3 sequence reads: CSVSTTNYGYTF. The CDR3 DNA reads TGCAGCGTGTCGACTACTAACTATGGCTACACCTTC.

This clonotype was found many times. The chain links TRBV7-2 to TRBJ2-5; 9 nucleotides line up with TRBD2. The CDR3 runs 14 residues. J was trimmed by 4 bases and V by 2 bases; bases with no gene match: 2. From germline, CDR1 is SGHTA and CDR2 FQGNSA. The CDR3 sequence: CASSLSGGRETQYF. For the CDR3, the DNA is TGTGCCAGCAGCTTAAGCGGGGGGCGAGAGACCCAGTACTTC. The complete variable domain, with remaining parts taken from reference TRBV7-2 and TRBJ2-5, reads GAGVSQSPSNKVTEKGKDVELRCDPISGHTALYWYRQSLGQGLEFLIYFQGNSAPDKSGLPSDRFSAERTGGSVSTLTIQRTQQEDSAVYLCASSLSGGRETQYFGPGTRLLVL.

The rearrangement joins TRBV7-2 to TRBJ1-2; the D gene is possibly TRBD1 (6 bases). V shed 0 bases and J shed 4 bases, with 15 bases lying between them. Germline V gene sequence: CDR1 SGHTA, CDR2 FQGNSA. The CDR3 spans 16 residues. The CDR3 is CASSLAGGKVSYGYTF. CDR3 DNA sequence: TGTGCCAGCAGCTTAGCAGGGGGTAAAGTAAGCTATGGCTACACCTTC.

J is TRBJ2-1 and V is TRBV2; no reliable D call. This CDR3 is 12 amino acids long. From germline, CDR1 is SNHLY and CDR2 FYNNEI. The V end was cut by 5 bases, the J end by 8 bases, with 10 bases between. This CDR3 is CASSPIGHEQFF. CDR3 in DNA: TGTGCCAGCAGTCCGATTGGGCATGAGCAGTTCTTC.

This chain uses TRBV20-1 with TRBJ1-2; D gene ambiguous. Germline loops: CDR1 DFQATT, CDR2 SNEGSKA (reference sequence). V gave up 3 bases and J gave up 2 bases, with 10 bases separating them. This CDR3 has 13 residues. CDR3 in amino acids: CSASPQENYGYTF. DNA of the CDR3: TGCAGTGCTAGCCCTCAGGAGAACTATGGCTACACCTTC.